This T cell receptor beta chain derives from a study of shared clonotypes between healthy human individuals. Study conclusions and caveats: With few donors, the genetic and exposure-history diversity represented was limited.

The CDR3 spans 13 residues. V gave up 6 bases and J gave up 2 bases, with 10 bases separating them. Germline V gene data show CDR1 as MNHEY and CDR2 as SVGAGI. Some clones are missing from TCRdb's copy, which holds only in-frame ones; the method was immunoSEQ multiplex PCR. The repertoire holds around 1 million clones, with over 75% as singletons. This clone was seen many times. Its target is not known. This clonotype originated in a man aged 18 to 29 in good health. The chain carries TRBV6-5 and TRBJ2-5; D perhaps matches TRBD2 (5 bases). Sequencing was carried out using memory CD4+ T cells sorted from blood. Stated subset: CD45RA-negative fraction. CDR3 sequence reads: CASRRTGQETQYF. The CDR3 DNA reads TGTGCCAGCAGGAGGACTGGGCAAGAGACCCAGTACTTC.